Detailed here is one T cell receptor beta chain. No antigen is known for it. CDR1 is MNHEY and CDR2 is SMNVEV in the germline V gene (reference sequence). V shed 1 base and J shed 5 bases, with 20 bases lying between them. CDR3 size: 17 residues. The data belong to a study of cytomegalovirus exposure and HLA in healthy donors. Findings and caveats of the study: The study flagged 150 to 200 TCR beta chains as cytomegalovirus-associated.

13 Jbeta primers and 60 Vbeta primers were used for the PCR. The data were produced by immunoSEQ multiplex PCR, yet TCRdb's version contains in-frame clones alone and is incomplete. The table lists tens of thousands of clones, about 72% of them singletons, with approximately 2.3% in the top ten. This TCR derives from a man aged 30-40 years in good health and CMV-seronegative. The sample consisted of PBMCs. The chain carries TRBV27 and TRBJ2-5, with a tentative D call TRBD1 (6 bases). DNA for the CDR3: TGTGCCAGCAGTTTATACCGGAAGCAGGGGCTCGAGGAGACCCAGTACTTC. Translating it yields CASSLYRKQGLEETQYF.